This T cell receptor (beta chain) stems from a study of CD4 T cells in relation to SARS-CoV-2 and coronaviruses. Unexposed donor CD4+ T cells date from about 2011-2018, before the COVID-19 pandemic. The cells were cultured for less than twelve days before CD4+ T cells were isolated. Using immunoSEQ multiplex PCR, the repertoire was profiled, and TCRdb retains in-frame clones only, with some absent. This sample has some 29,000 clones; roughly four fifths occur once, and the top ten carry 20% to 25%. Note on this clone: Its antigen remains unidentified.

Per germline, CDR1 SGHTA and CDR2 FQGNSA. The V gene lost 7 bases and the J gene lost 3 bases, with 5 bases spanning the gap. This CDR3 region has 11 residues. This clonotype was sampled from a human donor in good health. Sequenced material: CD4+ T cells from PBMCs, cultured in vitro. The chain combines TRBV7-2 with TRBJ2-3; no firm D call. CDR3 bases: TGTGCCAGCAAAATTACAGATACGCAGTATTTT. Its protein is CASKITDTQYF.